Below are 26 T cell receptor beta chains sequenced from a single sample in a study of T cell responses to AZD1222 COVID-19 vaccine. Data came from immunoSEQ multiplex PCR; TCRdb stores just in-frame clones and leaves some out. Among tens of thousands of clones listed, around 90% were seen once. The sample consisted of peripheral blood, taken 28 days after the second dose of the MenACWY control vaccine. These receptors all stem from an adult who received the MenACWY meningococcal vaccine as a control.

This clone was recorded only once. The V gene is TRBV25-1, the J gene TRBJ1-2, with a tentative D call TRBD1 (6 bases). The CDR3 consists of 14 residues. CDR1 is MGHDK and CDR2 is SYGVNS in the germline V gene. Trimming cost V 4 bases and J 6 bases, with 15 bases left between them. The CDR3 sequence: CASSAHREGNGYTF. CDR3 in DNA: TGTGCCAGCAGTGCCCACAGGGAGGGGAATGGCTACACCTTC.

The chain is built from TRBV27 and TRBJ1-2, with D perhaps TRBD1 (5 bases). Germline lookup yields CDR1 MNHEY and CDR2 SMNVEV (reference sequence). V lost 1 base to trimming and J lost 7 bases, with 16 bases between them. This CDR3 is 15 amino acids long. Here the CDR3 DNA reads TGTGCCAGCAGTTTATGGGGCAGGGCGGTCGGTGGCTACACCTTC. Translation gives CASSLWGRAVGGYTF.

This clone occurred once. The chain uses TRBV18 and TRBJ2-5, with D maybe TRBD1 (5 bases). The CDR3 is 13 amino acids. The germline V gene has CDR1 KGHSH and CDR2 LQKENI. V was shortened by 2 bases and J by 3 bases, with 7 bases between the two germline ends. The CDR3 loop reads CASSPSREETQYF. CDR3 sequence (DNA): TGTGCCAGCTCACCATCCAGGGAAGAGACCCAGTACTTC.

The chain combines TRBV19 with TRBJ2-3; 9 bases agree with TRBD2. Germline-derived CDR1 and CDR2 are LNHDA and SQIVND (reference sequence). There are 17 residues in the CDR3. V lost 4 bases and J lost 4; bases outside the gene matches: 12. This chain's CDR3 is CASSNPGRPSGADTQYF. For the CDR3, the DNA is TGTGCCAGTAGTAACCCGGGGAGGCCTAGCGGGGCAGATACGCAGTATTTT.

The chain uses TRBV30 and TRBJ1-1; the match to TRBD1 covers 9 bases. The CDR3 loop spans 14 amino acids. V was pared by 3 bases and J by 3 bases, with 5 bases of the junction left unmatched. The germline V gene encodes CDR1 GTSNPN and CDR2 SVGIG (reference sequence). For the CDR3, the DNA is TGTGCCTGGAGCTTCACAGGGGGCTACACTGAAGCTTTCTTT. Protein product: CAWSFTGGYTEAFF.

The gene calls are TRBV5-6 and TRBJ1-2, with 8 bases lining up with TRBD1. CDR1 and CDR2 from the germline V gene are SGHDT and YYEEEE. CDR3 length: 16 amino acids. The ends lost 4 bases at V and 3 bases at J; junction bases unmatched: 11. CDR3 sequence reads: CASSPGPGQVHYGYTF. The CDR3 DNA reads TGTGCCAGCAGCCCCGGCCCGGGACAGGTACACTATGGCTACACCTTC.

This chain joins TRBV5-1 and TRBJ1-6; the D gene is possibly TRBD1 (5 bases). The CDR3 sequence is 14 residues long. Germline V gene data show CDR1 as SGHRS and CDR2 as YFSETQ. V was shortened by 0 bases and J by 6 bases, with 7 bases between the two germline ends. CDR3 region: CASSLGDGNSPLHF. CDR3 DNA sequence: TGCGCCAGCAGCTTGGGGGACGGTAATTCACCCCTCCACTTT.

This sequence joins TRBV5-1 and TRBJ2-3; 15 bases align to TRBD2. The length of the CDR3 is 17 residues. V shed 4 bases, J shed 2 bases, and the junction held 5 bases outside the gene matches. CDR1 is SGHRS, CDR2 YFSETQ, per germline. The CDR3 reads CASSMGLAGGITDTQYF. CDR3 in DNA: TGCGCCAGCAGCATGGGACTAGCGGGGGGAATCACAGATACGCAGTATTTT.

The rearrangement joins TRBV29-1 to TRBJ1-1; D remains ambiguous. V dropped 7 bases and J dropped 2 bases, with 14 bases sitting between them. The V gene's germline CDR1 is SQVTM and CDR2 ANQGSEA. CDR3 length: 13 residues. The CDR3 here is CSASTSRNTEAFF. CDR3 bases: TGCAGCGCCTCCACTTCCCGAAACACTGAAGCTTTCTTT.

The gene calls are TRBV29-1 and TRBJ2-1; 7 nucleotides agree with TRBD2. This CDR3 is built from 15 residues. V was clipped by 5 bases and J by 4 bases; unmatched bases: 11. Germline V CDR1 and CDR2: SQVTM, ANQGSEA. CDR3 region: CSVNKGASGYNEQFF. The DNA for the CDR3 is TGCAGCGTTAATAAAGGGGCTAGCGGATACAATGAGCAGTTCTTC.

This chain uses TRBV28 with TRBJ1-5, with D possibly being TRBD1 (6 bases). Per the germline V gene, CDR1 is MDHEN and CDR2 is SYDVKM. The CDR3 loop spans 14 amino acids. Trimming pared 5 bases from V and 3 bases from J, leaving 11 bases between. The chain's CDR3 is CASSIGTPNQPQHF. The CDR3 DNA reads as TGTGCCAGCAGTATAGGGACACCCAATCAGCCCCAGCATTTT.

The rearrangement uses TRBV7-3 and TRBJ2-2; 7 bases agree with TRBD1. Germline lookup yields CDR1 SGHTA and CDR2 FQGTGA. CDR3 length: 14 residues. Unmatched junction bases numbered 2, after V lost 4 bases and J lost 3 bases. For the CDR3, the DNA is TGTGCCAGCAGCTCAGGGGGACACACCGGGGAGCTGTTTTTT. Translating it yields CASSSGGHTGELFF.

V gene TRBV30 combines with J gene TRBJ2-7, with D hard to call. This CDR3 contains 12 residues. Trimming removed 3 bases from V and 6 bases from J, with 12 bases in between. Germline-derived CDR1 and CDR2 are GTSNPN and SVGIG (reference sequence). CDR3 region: CAWRNWRSEQYF. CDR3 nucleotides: TGTGCCTGGAGGAATTGGAGATCCGAGCAGTACTTC.

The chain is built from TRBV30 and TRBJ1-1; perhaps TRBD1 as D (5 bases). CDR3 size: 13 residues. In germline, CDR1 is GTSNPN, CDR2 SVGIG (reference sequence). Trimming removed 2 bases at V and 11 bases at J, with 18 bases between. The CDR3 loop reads CAWSLPGWGVAFF. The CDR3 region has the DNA TGTGCCTGGAGTCTCCCCGGGTGGGGGGTCGCTTTCTTT.

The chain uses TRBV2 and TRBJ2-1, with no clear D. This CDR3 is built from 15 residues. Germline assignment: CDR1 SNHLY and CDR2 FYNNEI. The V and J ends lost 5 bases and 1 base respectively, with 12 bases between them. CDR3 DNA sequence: TGTGCCAGCAGTCCTAGGATGGAATCCTACAATGAGCAGTTCTTC. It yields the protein CASSPRMESYNEQFF.

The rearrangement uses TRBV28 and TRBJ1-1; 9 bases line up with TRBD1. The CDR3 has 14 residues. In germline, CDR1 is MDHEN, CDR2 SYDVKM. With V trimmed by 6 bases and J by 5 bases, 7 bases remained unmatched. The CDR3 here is CASRGGQGYTEAFF. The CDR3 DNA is TGTGCCAGCAGAGGAGGACAGGGGTATACTGAAGCTTTCTTT. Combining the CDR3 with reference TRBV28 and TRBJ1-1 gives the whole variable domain DVKVTQSSRYLVKRTGEKVFLECVQDMDHENMFWYRQDPGLGLRLIYFSYDVKMKEKGDIPEGYSVSREKKERFSLILESASTNQTSMYLCASRGGQGYTEAFFGQGTRLTVV.

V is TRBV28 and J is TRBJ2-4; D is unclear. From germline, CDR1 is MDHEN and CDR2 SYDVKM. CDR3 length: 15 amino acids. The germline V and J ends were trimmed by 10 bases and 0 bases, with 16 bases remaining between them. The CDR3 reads CATKPTGLAKNIQYF. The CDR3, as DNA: TGTGCCACCAAGCCGACTGGTTTAGCCAAAAACATTCAGTACTTC. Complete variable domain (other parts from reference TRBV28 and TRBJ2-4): DVKVTQSSRYLVKRTGEKVFLECVQDMDHENMFWYRQDPGLGLRLIYFSYDVKMKEKGDIPEGYSVSREKKERFSLILESASTNQTSMYLCATKPTGLAKNIQYFGAGTRLSVL.

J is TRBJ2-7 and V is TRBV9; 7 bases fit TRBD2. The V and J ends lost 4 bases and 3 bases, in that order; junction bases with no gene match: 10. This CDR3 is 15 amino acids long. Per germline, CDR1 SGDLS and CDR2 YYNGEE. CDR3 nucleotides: TGTGCCAGCAGCCTTCGGACTAGTCCGGGCTACGAGCAGTACTTC. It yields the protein CASSLRTSPGYEQYF.

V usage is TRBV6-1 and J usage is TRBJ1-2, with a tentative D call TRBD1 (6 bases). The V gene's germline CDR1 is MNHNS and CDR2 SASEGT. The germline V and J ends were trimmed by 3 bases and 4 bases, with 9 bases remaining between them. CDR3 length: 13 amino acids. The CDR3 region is CASSDTGFYGYTF. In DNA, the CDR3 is TGTGCCAGCAGTGATACAGGGTTCTATGGCTACACCTTC.

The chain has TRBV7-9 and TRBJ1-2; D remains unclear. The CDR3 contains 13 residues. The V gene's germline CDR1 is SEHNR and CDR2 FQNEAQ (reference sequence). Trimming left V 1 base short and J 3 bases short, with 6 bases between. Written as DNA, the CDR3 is TGTGCCAGCAGCTTAGAGGCAGACTATGGCTACACCTTC. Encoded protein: CASSLEADYGYTF.

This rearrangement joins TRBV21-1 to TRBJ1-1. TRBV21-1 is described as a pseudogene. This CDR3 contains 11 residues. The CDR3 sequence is CASSKVAEAFF. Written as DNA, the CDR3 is TGTGCCAGCAGCAAAGTAGCTGAAGCTTTCTTT.

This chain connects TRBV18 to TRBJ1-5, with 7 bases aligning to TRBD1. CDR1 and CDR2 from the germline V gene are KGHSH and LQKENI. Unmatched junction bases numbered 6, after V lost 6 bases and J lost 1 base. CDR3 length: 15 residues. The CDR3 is CASSPTGPSNQPQHF. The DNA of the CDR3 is TGTGCCAGCTCTCCGACAGGGCCAAGCAATCAGCCCCAGCATTTT.

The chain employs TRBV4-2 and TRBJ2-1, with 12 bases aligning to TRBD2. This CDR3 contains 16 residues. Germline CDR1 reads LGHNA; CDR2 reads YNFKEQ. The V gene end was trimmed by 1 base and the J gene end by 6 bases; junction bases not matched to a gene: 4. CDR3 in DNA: TGTGCCAGCAGCCAAGCTAGCGGGGGGGCTAGCAATGAGCAGTTCTTC. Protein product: CASSQASGGASNEQFF.

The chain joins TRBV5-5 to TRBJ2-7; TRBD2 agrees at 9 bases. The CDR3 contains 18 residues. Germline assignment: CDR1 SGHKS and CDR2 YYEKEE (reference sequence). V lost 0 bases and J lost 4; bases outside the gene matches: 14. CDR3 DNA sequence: TGTGCCAGCAGCTTGGGGATCTCTCCACTAGCGGGTGGGTACGAGCAGTACTTC. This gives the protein CASSLGISPLAGGYEQYF.

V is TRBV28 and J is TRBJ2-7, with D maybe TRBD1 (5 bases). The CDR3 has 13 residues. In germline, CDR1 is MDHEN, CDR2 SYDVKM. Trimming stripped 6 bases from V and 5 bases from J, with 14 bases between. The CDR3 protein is CASRQGQAHEQYF. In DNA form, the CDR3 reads TGTGCCAGCAGGCAGGGCCAAGCCCACGAGCAGTACTTC. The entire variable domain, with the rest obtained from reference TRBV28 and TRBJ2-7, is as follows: DVKVTQSSRYLVKRTGEKVFLECVQDMDHENMFWYRQDPGLGLRLIYFSYDVKMKEKGDIPEGYSVSREKKERFSLILESASTNQTSMYLCASRQGQAHEQYFGPGTRLTVT.

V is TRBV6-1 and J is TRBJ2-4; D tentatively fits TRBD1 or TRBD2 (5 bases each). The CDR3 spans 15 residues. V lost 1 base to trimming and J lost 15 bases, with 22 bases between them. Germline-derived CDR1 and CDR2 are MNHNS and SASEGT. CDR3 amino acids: CASSEEGLAKTRLYF. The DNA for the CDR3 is TGTGCCAGCAGTGAAGAGGGGCTAGCCAAAACCCGCTTGTACTTC.